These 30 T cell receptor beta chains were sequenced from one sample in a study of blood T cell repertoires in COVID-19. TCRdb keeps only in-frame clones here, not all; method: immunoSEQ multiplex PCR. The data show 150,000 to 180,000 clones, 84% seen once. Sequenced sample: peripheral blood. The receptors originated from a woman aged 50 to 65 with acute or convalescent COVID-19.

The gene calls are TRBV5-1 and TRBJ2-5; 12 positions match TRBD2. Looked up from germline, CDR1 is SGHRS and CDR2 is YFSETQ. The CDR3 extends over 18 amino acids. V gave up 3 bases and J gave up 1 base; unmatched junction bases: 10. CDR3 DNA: TGCGCCAGCAGCTCACGGCCCACTAGCGGGAGGCCCCAAGAGACCCAGTACTTC. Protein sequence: CASSSRPTSGRPQETQYF.

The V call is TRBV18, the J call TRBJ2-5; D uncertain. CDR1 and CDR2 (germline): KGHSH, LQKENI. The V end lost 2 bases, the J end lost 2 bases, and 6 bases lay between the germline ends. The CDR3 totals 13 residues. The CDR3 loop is CASSPSGQETQYF. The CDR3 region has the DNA TGTGCCAGCTCACCATCGGGTCAAGAGACCCAGTACTTC.

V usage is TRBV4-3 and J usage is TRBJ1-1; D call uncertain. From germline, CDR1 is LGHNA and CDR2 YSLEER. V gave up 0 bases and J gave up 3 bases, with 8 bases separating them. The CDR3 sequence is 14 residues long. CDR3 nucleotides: TGCGCCAGCAGCCAAGACTGGTTAGACACTGAAGCTTTCTTT. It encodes CASSQDWLDTEAFF.

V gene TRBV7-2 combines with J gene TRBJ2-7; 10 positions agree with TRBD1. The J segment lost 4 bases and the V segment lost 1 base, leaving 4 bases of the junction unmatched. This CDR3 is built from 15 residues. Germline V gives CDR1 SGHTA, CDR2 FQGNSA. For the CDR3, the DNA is TGTGCCAGCAGCTTAGGACAGGGGGCTATTTACGAGCAGTACTTC. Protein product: CASSLGQGAIYEQYF. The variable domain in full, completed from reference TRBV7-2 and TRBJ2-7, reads GAGVSQSPSNKVTEKGKDVELRCDPISGHTALYWYRQSLGQGLEFLIYFQGNSAPDKSGLPSDRFSAERTGGSVSTLTIQRTQQEDSAVYLCASSLGQGAIYEQYFGPGTRLTVT.

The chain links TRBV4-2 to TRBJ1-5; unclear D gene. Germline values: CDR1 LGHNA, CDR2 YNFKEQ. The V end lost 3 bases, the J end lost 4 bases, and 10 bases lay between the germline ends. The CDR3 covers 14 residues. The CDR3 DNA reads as TGTGCCAGCAGCCAGGAGGTGGGAAATCAGCCCCAGCATTTT. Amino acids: CASSQEVGNQPQHF.

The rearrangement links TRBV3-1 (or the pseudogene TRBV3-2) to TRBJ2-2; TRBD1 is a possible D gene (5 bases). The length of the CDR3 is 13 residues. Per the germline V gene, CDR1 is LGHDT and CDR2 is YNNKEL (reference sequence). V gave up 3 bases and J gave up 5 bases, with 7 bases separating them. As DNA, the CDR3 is TGTGCCAGCAGCCATAGGGGTACCGGGGAGCTGTTTTTT. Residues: CASSHRGTGELFF.

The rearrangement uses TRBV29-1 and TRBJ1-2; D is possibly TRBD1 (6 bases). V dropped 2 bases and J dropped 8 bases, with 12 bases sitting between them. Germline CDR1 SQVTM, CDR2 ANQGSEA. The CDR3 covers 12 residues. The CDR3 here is CSVEQGPGGYTF. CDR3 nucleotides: TGCAGCGTTGAACAGGGGCCTGGGGGCTACACCTTC.

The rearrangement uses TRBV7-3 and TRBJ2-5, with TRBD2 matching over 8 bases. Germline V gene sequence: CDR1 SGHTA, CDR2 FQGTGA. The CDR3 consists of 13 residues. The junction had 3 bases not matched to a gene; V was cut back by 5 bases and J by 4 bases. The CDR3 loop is CASSRGGRETQYF. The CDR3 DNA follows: TGTGCCAGCAGCCGCGGGGGGCGAGAGACCCAGTACTTC.

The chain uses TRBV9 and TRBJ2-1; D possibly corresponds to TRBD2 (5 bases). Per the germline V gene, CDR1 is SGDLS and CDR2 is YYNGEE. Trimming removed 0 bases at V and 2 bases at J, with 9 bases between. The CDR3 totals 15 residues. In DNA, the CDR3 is TGTGCCAGCAGCGTAGCGGTCGGGACCTACAATGAGCAGTTCTTC. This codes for CASSVAVGTYNEQFF.

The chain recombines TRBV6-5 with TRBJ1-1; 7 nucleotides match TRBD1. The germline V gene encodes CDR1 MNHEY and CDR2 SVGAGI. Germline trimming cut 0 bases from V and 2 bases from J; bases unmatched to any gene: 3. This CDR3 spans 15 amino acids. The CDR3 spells CASSYSDRFNTEAFF. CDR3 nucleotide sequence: TGTGCCAGCAGTTACTCGGACAGGTTCAACACTGAAGCTTTCTTT.

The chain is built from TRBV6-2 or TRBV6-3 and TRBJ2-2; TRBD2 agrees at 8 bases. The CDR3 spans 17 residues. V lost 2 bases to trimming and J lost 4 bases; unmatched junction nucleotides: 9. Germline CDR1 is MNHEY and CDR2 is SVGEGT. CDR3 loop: CASSYPLAGMRTGELFF. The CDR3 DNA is TGTGCCAGCAGTTACCCTTTAGCGGGAATGCGCACCGGGGAGCTGTTTTTT.

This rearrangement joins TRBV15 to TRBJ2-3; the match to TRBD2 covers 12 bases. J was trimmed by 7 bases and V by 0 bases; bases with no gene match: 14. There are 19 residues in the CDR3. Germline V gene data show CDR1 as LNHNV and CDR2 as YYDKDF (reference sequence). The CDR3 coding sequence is TGTGCCACCAGCAGAGAACTTCGGTCGACTAGCGGGAGAGTAAATACGCAGTATTTT. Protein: CATSRELRSTSGRVNTQYF.

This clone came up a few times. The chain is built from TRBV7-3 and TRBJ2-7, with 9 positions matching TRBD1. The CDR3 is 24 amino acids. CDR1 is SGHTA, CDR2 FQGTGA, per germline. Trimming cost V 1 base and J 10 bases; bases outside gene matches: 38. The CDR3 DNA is TGTGCCAGCAGCTTAAGGGAGGAGACAGGGGGACCCCCACCCACACCCCACCCGGTACGGAGACAGTACTTC. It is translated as CASSLREETGGPPPTPHPVRRQYF.

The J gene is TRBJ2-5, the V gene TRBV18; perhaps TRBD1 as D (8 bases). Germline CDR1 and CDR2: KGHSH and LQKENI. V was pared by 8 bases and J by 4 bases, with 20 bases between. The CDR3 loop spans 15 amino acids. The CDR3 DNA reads TGTGCCAGCCAAATTCGGACAGGGAGGGGAGAGACCCAGTACTTC. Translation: CASQIRTGRGETQYF.

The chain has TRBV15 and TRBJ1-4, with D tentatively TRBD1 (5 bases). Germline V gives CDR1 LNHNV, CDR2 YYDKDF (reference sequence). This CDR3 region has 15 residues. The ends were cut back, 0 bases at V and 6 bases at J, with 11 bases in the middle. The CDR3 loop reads CATSRDSATDEKLFF. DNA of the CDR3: TGTGCCACCAGCAGAGATTCGGCGACAGATGAAAAACTGTTTTTT.

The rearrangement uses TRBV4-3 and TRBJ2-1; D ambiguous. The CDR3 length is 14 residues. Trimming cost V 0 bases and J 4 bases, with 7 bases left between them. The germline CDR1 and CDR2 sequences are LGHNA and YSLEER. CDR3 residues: CASSQEARYNEQFF. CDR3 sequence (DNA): TGCGCCAGCAGCCAAGAAGCTCGGTACAATGAGCAGTTCTTC.

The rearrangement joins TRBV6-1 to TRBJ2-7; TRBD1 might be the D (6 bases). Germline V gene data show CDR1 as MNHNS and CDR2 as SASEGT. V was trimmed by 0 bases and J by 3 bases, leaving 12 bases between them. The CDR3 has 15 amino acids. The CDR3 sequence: CASSEAVTQGYEQYF. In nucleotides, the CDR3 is TGTGCCAGCAGTGAAGCTGTGACACAGGGCTACGAGCAGTACTTC.

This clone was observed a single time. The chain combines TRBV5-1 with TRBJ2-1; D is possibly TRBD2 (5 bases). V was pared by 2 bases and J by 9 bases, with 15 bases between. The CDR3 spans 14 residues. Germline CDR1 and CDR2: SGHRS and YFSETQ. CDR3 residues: CASSLRGDVGEQFF. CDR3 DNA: TGCGCCAGCAGCTTACGGGGAGATGTGGGTGAGCAGTTCTTC.

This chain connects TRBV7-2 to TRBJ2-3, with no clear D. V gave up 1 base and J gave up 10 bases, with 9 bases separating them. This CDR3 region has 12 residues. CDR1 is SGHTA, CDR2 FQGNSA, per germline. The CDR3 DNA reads TGTGCCAGCAGCTTAGAACTGCCTCCGCAGTATTTT. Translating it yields CASSLELPPQYF.

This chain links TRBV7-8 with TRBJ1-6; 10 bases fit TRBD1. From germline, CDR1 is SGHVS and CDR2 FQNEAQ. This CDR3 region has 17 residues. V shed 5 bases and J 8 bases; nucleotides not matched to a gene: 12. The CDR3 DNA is TGTGCCAGCAGCACACGGGACAGGGGATTCGGGGATTCACCCCTCCACTTT. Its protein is CASSTRDRGFGDSPLHF. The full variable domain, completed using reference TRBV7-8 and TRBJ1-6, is GAGVSQSPRYKVAKRGQDVALRCDPISGHVSLFWYQQALGQGPEFLTYFQNEAQLDKSGLPSDRFFAERPEGSVSTLKIQRTQQEDSAVYLCASSTRDRGFGDSPLHFGNGTRLTVT.

In DNA, the CDR3 is TGTGCCAGCAGCCAAGTTCGTTCGGCAGATACGCAGTATTTT. Translation: CASSQVRSADTQYF. The chain uses TRBV3-1 (or the pseudogene TRBV3-2) and TRBJ2-3; no firm D call. The V end lost 1 base, the J end lost 4 bases, and 9 bases lay between the germline ends. Germline V gene lookup returns CDR1 LGHDT and CDR2 YNNKEL (reference sequence). The CDR3 contains 14 residues.

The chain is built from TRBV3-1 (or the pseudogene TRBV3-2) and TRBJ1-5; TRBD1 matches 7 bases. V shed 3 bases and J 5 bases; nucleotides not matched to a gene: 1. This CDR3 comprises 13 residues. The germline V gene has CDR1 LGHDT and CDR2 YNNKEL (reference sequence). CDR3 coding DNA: TGTGCCAGCAGCCATCAGGGGGATCAGCCCCAGCATTTT. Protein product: CASSHQGDQPQHF.

The CDR3 DNA sequence: TGTGCCAGCAGCGTGAGACTAGCGGTTTCCTACGAGCAGTACTTC. It is translated as CASSVRLAVSYEQYF. V gene TRBV3-1 (or the pseudogene TRBV3-2) combines with J gene TRBJ2-7; 9 bases match TRBD2. The germline V gene has CDR1 LGHDT and CDR2 YNNKEL (reference sequence). This CDR3 region has 15 residues. V lost 5 bases to trimming and J lost 1 base; unmatched junction nucleotides: 6.

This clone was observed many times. CDR3 region: CASSLAPAEKPYEQYF. The CDR3 nucleotides are TGTGCCAGCAGCTTAGCCCCAGCGGAGAAGCCCTACGAGCAGTACTTC. J is TRBJ2-7 and V is TRBV7-9; D may be TRBD2 (5 bases). V was pared by 0 bases and J by 2 bases, with 14 bases between. CDR3 length: 16 amino acids. Germline CDR1 is SEHNR and CDR2 is FQNEAQ (reference sequence).

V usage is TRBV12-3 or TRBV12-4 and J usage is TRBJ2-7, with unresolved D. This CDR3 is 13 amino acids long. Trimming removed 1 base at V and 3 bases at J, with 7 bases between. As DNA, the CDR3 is TGTGCCAGCAGTTTAGGATCTAGCTACGAGCAGTACTTC. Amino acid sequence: CASSLGSSYEQYF.

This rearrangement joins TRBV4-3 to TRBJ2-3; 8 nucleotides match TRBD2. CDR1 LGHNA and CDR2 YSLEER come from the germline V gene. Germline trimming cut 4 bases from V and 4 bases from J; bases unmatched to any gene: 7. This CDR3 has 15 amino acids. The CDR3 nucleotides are TGCGCCAGCAGCCCGCGGGGGGTAGGCGCAGATACGCAGTATTTT. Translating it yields CASSPRGVGADTQYF.

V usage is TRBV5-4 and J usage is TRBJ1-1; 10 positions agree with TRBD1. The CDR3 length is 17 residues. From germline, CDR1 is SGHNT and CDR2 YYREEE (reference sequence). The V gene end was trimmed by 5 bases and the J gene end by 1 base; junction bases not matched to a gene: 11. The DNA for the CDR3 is TGTGCCAGCAGTTCCGGCCCCGGGACAGGGGCGAACACTGAAGCTTTCTTT. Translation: CASSSGPGTGANTEAFF.

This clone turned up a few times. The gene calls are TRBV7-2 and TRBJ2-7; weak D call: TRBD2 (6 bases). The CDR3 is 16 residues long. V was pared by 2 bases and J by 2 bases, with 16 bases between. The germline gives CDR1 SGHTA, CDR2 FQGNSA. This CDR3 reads CASSLKYLREAYEQYF. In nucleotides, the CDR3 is TGTGCCAGCAGCTTAAAGTATCTTAGGGAGGCCTACGAGCAGTACTTC.

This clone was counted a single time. The DNA of the CDR3 is TGCGCCAGCAGAGCCAACGTCACAGATACGCAGTATTTT. Protein sequence: CASRANVTDTQYF. The chain combines TRBV10-1 with TRBJ2-3; no reliable D call. This CDR3 comprises 13 residues. CDR1 is WNHNN, CDR2 SYGVQD, per germline (reference sequence). Trimming removed 6 bases at V and 2 bases at J, with 9 bases between.

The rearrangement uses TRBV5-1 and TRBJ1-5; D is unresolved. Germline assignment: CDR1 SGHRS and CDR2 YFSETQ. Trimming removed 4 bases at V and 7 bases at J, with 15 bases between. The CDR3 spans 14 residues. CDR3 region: CASSPGEAGQPQHF. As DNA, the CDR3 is TGCGCCAGCAGCCCGGGAGAGGCGGGGCAGCCCCAGCATTTT.